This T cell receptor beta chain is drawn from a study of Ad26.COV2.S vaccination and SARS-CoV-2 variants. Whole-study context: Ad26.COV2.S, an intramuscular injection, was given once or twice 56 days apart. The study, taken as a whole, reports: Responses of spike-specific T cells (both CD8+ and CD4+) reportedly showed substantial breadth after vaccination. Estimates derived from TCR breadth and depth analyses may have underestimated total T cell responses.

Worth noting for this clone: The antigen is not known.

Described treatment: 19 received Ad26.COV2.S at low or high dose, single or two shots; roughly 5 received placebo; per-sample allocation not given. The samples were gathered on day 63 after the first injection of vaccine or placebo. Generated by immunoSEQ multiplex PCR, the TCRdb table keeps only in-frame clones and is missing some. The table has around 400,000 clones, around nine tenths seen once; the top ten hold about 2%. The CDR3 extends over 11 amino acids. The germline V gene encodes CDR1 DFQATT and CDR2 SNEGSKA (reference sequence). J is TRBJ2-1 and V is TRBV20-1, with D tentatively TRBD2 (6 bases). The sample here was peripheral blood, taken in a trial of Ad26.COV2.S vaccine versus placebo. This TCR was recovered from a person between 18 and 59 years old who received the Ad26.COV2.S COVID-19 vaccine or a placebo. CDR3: CTVTAGNEQFF. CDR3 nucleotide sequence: TGCACCGTCACGGCGGGGAATGAGCAGTTCTTC.